What follows are 28 T cell receptor beta chains derived from one specimen sequenced in a study of shared clonotypes between healthy human individuals. Libraries were prepared by immunoSEQ multiplex PCR; TCRdb keeps only in-frame clonotypes and omits some of them. The table has fewer than 850,000 clones, roughly 87% seen once. Sequencing was carried out using memory CD8+ T cells from PBMCs. The subset is: CD45RO+ cells pooled with CCR7-negative TemRA cells. These receptors were collected from a man between 18 and 29 years old in good health. Some clones in this sample may be carry-over from other donors' samples.

On this clone itself: Other DNA sequences in this sample translate to the same CDR3. The rearrangement uses TRBV7-9 and TRBJ2-2; no definite D call. Trimming stripped 0 bases from V and 5 bases from J, with 4 bases between. This CDR3 region has 13 residues. Germline CDR1 SEHNR, CDR2 FQNEAQ (reference sequence). CDR3 in amino acids: CASSLALTGELFF. The DNA for the CDR3 is TGTGCCAGCAGCTTAGCCTTAACCGGGGAGCTGTTTTTT. The full variable domain, completed using reference TRBV7-9 and TRBJ2-2, is DTGVSQNPRHKITKRGQNVTFRCDPISEHNRLYWYRQTLGQGPEFLTYFQNEAQLEKSRLLSDRFSAERPKGSFSTLEIQRTEQGDSAMYLCASSLALTGELFFGEGSRLTVL.

The V call is TRBV25-1, the J call TRBJ2-1; D tentatively reads TRBD1 or TRBD2 (5 bases each). The CDR3 totals 15 residues. CDR1 and CDR2 from the germline V gene are MGHDK and SYGVNS. V shed 1 base and J shed 8 bases, with 15 bases lying between them. In nucleotides, the CDR3 is TGTGCCAGCAGTGAATTAGGGGAAGCGGTCCATGAGCAGTTCTTC. Translated, it gives CASSELGEAVHEQFF.

The V gene is TRBV27, the J gene TRBJ1-1; D possibly corresponds to TRBD1 (5 bases). The CDR3 is 14 residues long. The ends were cut back, 6 bases at V and 4 bases at J, with 15 bases in the middle. CDR1 is MNHEY and CDR2 is SMNVEV in the germline V gene (reference sequence). The CDR3 DNA sequence: TGTGCCAGCAGCCCCAGATCTGGGGGCACTGAAGCTTTCTTT. Protein product: CASSPRSGGTEAFF.

The chain is built from TRBV12-5 and TRBJ2-1; 10 nucleotides align to TRBD2. The CDR3 totals 14 residues. The V gene end was trimmed by 5 bases and the J gene end by 6 bases; junction bases not matched to a gene: 4. Germline V gene sequence: CDR1 LGHNT, CDR2 FRNRAP. The CDR3 reads CASGPGTSANEQFF. As DNA, the CDR3 is TGTGCTAGTGGTCCCGGGACTAGCGCCAATGAGCAGTTCTTC.

The V and J genes are TRBV27 and TRBJ2-1; no firm D call. The germline CDR1 and CDR2 sequences are MNHEY and SMNVEV (reference sequence). With 10 bases removed from V and 1 base from J, the gap between germline ends came to 5 bases. There are 11 residues in the CDR3. CDR3 sequence reads: CATISYNEQFF. In DNA, the CDR3 is TGTGCCACTATTTCCTACAATGAGCAGTTCTTC.

This clone was found once. The chain links TRBV13 to TRBJ2-1; D might be TRBD2 (5 bases). V lost 3 bases and J 5 bases, leaving 11 bases between the germline ends. CDR1 and CDR2 (germline): PRHDT, FYEKMQ (reference sequence). The CDR3 loop spans 14 amino acids. The CDR3 region is CASSFGNPDNEQFF. In DNA form, the CDR3 reads TGTGCCAGCAGCTTCGGGAACCCGGACAATGAGCAGTTCTTC. Full variable domain (rest looked up from reference TRBV13 and TRBJ2-1): AAGVIQSPRHLIKEKRETATLKCYPIPRHDTVYWYQQGPGQDPQFLISFYEKMQSDKGSIPDRFSAQQFSDYHSELNMSSLELGDSALYFCASSFGNPDNEQFFGPGTRLTVL.

The chain carries TRBV5-6 and TRBJ1-1; a possible D gene is TRBD1 (6 bases). Trimming shortened V by 7 bases and J by 8 bases, and 24 bases separated the two germline ends. The germline V gene encodes CDR1 SGHDT and CDR2 YYEEEE. The CDR3 has 15 amino acids. The CDR3 reads CASHRAWVPDAEAFF. DNA for the CDR3: TGTGCCAGCCACAGGGCGTGGGTCCCGGACGCGGAAGCTTTCTTT. The whole variable domain, remainder taken from reference TRBV5-6 and TRBJ1-1, is DAGVTQSPTHLIKTRGQQVTLRCSPKSGHDTVSWYQQALGQGPQFIFQYYEEEERQRGNFPDRFSGHQFPNYSSELNVNALLLGDSALYLCASHRAWVPDAEAFFGQGTRLTVV.

This chain connects TRBV27 to TRBJ1-5; D is ambiguous. The CDR3 runs to 18 residues. Germline CDR1 reads MNHEY; CDR2 reads SMNVEV (reference sequence). The V end lost 6 bases, the J end lost 1 base, and 22 bases lay between the germline ends. The CDR3 nucleotides are TGTGCCAGCAGCCCGTTCGGCTTTTCGAAGCCAAGCAATCAGCCCCAGCATTTT. Amino acid sequence: CASSPFGFSKPSNQPQHF.

This chain uses TRBV28 with TRBJ2-7; the match to TRBD1 covers 10 bases. Trimming took 3 bases from V and 3 from J; bases not matched to a gene: 5. CDR1 is MDHEN, CDR2 SYDVKM, per germline. This CDR3 has 15 amino acids. This CDR3 is CASSFRQGAHYEQYF. CDR3 nucleotides: TGTGCCAGCAGTTTCCGACAGGGGGCGCACTACGAGCAGTACTTC.

The chain recombines TRBV4-3 with TRBJ2-1, with 14 bases that match TRBD2. V shed 4 bases and J 7 bases; nucleotides not matched to a gene: 3. The CDR3 length is 15 residues. Germline V gene lookup returns CDR1 LGHNA and CDR2 YSLEER. Here the CDR3 DNA reads TGCGCCAGCAGCCCGGGACTAGCGGGAGTGAATGAGCAGTTCTTC. It is translated as CASSPGLAGVNEQFF.

V is TRBV19 and J is TRBJ2-1; 11 bases align to TRBD2. Germline V lookup: CDR1 LNHDA, CDR2 SQIVND (reference sequence). V shed 9 bases, J shed 4 bases, and the junction held 5 bases outside the gene matches. The CDR3 runs to 14 residues. The CDR3 loop is CARVTSGTYNEQFF. The CDR3 coding sequence is TGTGCCAGGGTGACTAGCGGGACTTACAATGAGCAGTTCTTC.

The chain has TRBV5-1 and TRBJ1-6, with 9 bases that match TRBD1. Germline V gene data show CDR1 as SGHRS and CDR2 as YFSETQ. V dropped 3 bases and J dropped 6; count of bases not matched to a gene: 7. The CDR3 spans 16 residues. The CDR3 is CASSSTGTGINSPLHF. CDR3 sequence (DNA): TGCGCCAGCAGCTCGACCGGGACAGGGATTAATTCACCCCTCCACTTT.

The chain is built from TRBV15 and TRBJ2-2, with TRBD2 matching 7 bases. Germline CDR1 LNHNV, CDR2 YYDKDF (reference sequence). V trimming: 4 bases; J trimming: 8 bases; junction bases outside the gene matches: 13. This CDR3 comprises 16 residues. This chain's CDR3 is CATSKDKRLAGGELFF. DNA of the CDR3: TGTGCCACCAGCAAGGACAAAAGACTAGCTGGGGGGGAGCTGTTTTTT.

In DNA form, the CDR3 reads TGTGCCAGCTCACTGCCTAGGGGTGCAGGAACGAACGAGCAGTACTTC. Translation gives CASSLPRGAGTNEQYF. This chain joins TRBV18 and TRBJ2-7; D perhaps matches TRBD1 (5 bases). CDR1 is KGHSH and CDR2 is LQKENI in the germline V gene. This CDR3 has 16 residues. V lost 4 bases and J 5 bases, leaving 21 bases between the germline ends.

The V gene is TRBV21-1, the J gene TRBJ2-5. TRBV21-1 is labeled a pseudogene. The CDR3 has 17 amino acids. CDR3: CASSKAPPRTYQETQYF. The CDR3 coding sequence is TGTGCCAGCAGCAAAGCCCCCCCCCGGACGTACCAAGAGACCCAGTACTTC.

This rearrangement joins TRBV7-8 to TRBJ2-6; D ambiguous. Germline CDR1 reads SGHVS; CDR2 reads FQNEAQ. V lost 3 bases and J lost 0, with 9 bases in between. The CDR3 length is 16 residues. CDR3 sequence reads: CASSFDPVSGANVLTF. CDR3 bases: TGTGCCAGCAGCTTCGATCCGGTCTCTGGGGCCAACGTCCTGACTTTC.

This chain connects TRBV9 to TRBJ2-1; 10 positions match TRBD1. Germline CDR1 SGDLS, CDR2 YYNGEE. J lost 10 bases, V lost 4 bases, and 11 bases had no gene match. The CDR3 loop spans 15 amino acids. The CDR3 nucleotides read TGTGCCAGCAGCTTTCTTGGGACAGGGGTGAACGAGCAGTTCTTC. This sequence encodes CASSFLGTGVNEQFF.

The chain employs TRBV7-9 and TRBJ2-7, with D maybe TRBD1 (5 bases). Looked up from germline, CDR1 is SEHNR and CDR2 is FQNEAQ (reference sequence). The CDR3 loop spans 13 amino acids. The chain's CDR3 is CALGSAGFDEQYF. For the CDR3, the DNA is TGTGCTCTGGGATCGGCAGGGTTTGACGAGCAGTACTTC.

This sequence joins TRBV19 and TRBJ2-7; 10 bases line up with TRBD2. The CDR3 extends over 14 amino acids. V trimming: 3 bases; J trimming: 5 bases; junction bases outside the gene matches: 4. Germline lookup yields CDR1 LNHDA and CDR2 SQIVND (reference sequence). The CDR3 loop is CASSIGLAGDEQYF. As DNA, the CDR3 is TGTGCCAGTAGTATCGGCCTAGCGGGAGACGAGCAGTACTTC.

Concerning this clone itself: Distinct nucleotide sequences in the sample also encode this CDR3. This chain joins TRBV7-9 and TRBJ2-3; a possible D gene is TRBD1 (6 bases). The V and J ends lost 5 bases and 0 bases respectively, with 12 bases between them. CDR3 length: 15 amino acids. Germline assignment: CDR1 SEHNR and CDR2 FQNEAQ (reference sequence). The CDR3 sequence: CASSPPGVSTDTQYF. DNA for the CDR3: TGTGCCAGCAGCCCACCAGGGGTGAGCACAGATACGCAGTATTTT. The full variable domain, with the rest looked up from reference TRBV7-9 and TRBJ2-3, is DTGVSQNPRHKITKRGQNVTFRCDPISEHNRLYWYRQTLGQGPEFLTYFQNEAQLEKSRLLSDRFSAERPKGSFSTLEIQRTEQGDSAMYLCASSPPGVSTDTQYFGPGTRLTVL.

This rearrangement joins TRBV9 to TRBJ1-1, with a possible D match to TRBD1 (5 bases). Germline-derived CDR1 and CDR2 are SGDLS and YYNGEE. The CDR3 has 13 residues. V was cut by 3 bases and J by 1 base, with 7 bases left in between. Written as DNA, the CDR3 is TGTGCCAGCAGCGAGACAGAGAACACTGAAGCTTTCTTT. Translating gives CASSETENTEAFF. The full variable domain, in which reference TRBV9 and TRBJ1-1 provide the parts outside the CDR3, is DSGVTQTPKHLITATGQRVTLRCSPRSGDLSVYWYQQSLDQGLQFLIQYYNGEERAKGNILERFSAQQFPDLHSELNLSSLELGDSALYFCASSETENTEAFFGQGTRLTVV.

In its sample, this clone was seen once. The rearrangement links TRBV2 to TRBJ1-5; 7 positions agree with TRBD1. The CDR3 totals 13 residues. In germline, CDR1 is SNHLY, CDR2 FYNNEI. V was pared by 6 bases and J by 4 bases, with 3 bases of the junction left unmatched. The CDR3 region is CASRGTVNQPQHF. The CDR3 nucleotides read TGTGCCAGCAGGGGGACAGTAAATCAGCCCCAGCATTTT.

This clone was seen only a few times. Other DNA sequences from this sample encode an identical CDR3 as well. The V and J genes are TRBV5-1 and TRBJ1-2; 7 positions agree with TRBD1. Germline trimming cut 4 bases from V and 3 bases from J; bases unmatched to any gene: 3. CDR1 and CDR2 from the germline V gene are SGHRS and YFSETQ. The CDR3 is made up of 13 amino acids. The CDR3 protein is CASSPGGDYGYTF. In DNA, the CDR3 is TGCGCCAGCAGCCCAGGGGGAGACTATGGCTACACCTTC. The full variable domain, rest sourced from reference TRBV5-1 and TRBJ1-2, is KAGVTQTPRYLIKTRGQQVTLSCSPISGHRSVSWYQQTPGQGLQFLFEYFSETQRNKGNFPGRFSGRQFSNSRSEMNVSTLELGDSALYLCASSPGGDYGYTFGSGTRLTVV.

J is TRBJ2-5 and V is TRBV19, with D maybe TRBD2 (6 bases). Germline V gene sequence: CDR1 LNHDA, CDR2 SQIVND (reference sequence). This CDR3 comprises 15 residues. The germline V and J ends were trimmed by 3 bases and 4 bases, with 15 bases remaining between them. The CDR3 DNA reads TGTGCCAGTAGTATCGGCGACTTCGGGAGAGAGACCCAGTACTTC. As protein: CASSIGDFGRETQYF.

The chain carries TRBV5-1 and TRBJ1-1, with D uncertain. The CDR3 is 15 amino acids. Germline V CDR1 and CDR2: SGHRS, YFSETQ. The germline V and J ends were trimmed by 7 bases and 3 bases, with 19 bases remaining between them. The CDR3 sequence is CASGGYGPSDTEAFF. The CDR3, as DNA: TGCGCCAGCGGCGGATACGGCCCCAGCGACACTGAAGCTTTCTTT.

This chain uses TRBV7-9 with TRBJ1-2; D uncertain. The CDR3 length is 15 residues. V dropped 5 bases and J dropped 8 bases, with 21 bases sitting between them. CDR1 SEHNR and CDR2 FQNEAQ come from the germline V gene (reference sequence). The CDR3 DNA reads as TGTGCCAGCAGCGCACCAAGGACCGACGGGATGGGCTACACCTTC. Residues: CASSAPRTDGMGYTF. Looking up the rest from reference TRBV7-9 and TRBJ1-2 gives the full variable domain: DTGVSQNPRHKITKRGQNVTFRCDPISEHNRLYWYRQTLGQGPEFLTYFQNEAQLEKSRLLSDRFSAERPKGSFSTLEIQRTEQGDSAMYLCASSAPRTDGMGYTFGSGTRLTVV.

V gene TRBV28 combines with J gene TRBJ2-5; tentatively, D is TRBD1 (5 bases). Trimming cost V 5 bases and J 5 bases, with 24 bases left between them. This CDR3 region has 17 residues. The germline gives CDR1 MDHEN, CDR2 SYDVKM. CDR3 protein: CASSQQALSRATETQYF. CDR3 coding DNA: TGTGCCAGCAGTCAACAGGCGCTTTCACGGGCTACGGAGACCCAGTACTTC.

Only one count was recorded for this clone. This chain joins TRBV27 and TRBJ2-7, with D possibly TRBD2 on 6 matching bases. Trimming shortened V by 5 bases and J by 3 bases, and 14 bases separated the two germline ends. The CDR3 length is 14 residues. Germline CDR1 is MNHEY and CDR2 is SMNVEV (reference sequence). CDR3 sequence reads: CASSLYGLFYEQYF. The CDR3 DNA follows: TGTGCCAGCAGTCTATACGGACTATTCTACGAGCAGTACTTC.